One T cell receptor beta chain is described in this entry. The antigen is unknown. This sample was taken from a study of cytomegalovirus exposure and HLA in healthy donors. Across the study: The same platform was used for the 120 validation repertoires and the approximately 670 first-cohort repertoires, a later analysis reported.

Findings and caveats of the study: Published work reported that the classifier diagnosed cytomegalovirus status with high specificity and sensitivity.

Libraries were prepared by immunoSEQ multiplex PCR; TCRdb keeps only in-frame clonotypes and omits some of them. Of about 150,000 clones listed, approximately 90% are singletons. The V gene lost 4 bases and the J gene lost 0 bases, with 8 bases spanning the gap. In germline, CDR1 is SGHNT, CDR2 YYREEE (reference sequence). This CDR3 is built from 15 residues. The rearrangement links TRBV5-4 to TRBJ1-6; D unresolved. This TCR was sampled from a man younger than 30 in good health and CMV-seronegative. Sequencing was carried out using PBMCs. This chain's CDR3 is CASSTASSYNSPLHF. CDR3 coding DNA: TGTGCCAGCAGCACCGCGAGCTCCTATAATTCACCCCTCCACTTT.